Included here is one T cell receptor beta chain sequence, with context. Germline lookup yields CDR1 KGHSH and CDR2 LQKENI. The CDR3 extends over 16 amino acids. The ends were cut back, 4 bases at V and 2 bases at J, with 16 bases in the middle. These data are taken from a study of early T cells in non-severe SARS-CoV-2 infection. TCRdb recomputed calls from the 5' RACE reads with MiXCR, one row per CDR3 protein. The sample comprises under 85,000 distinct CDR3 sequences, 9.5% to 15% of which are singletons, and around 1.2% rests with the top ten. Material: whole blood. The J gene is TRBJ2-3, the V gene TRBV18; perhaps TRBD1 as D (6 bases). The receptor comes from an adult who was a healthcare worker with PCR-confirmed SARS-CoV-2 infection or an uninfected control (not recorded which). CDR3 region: CASSQPISGDTDTQYF. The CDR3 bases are TGTGCCAGCTCACAACCAATATCAGGGGACACAGATACGCAGTATTTT.